The 20 T cell receptor beta chains in this list originate from one sample, sequenced in a study of OX40 agonist ivuxolimab in advanced cancers. Sequenced by immunoSEQ multiplex PCR; TCRdb stores in-frame clones only, minus some. In the table there are tens of thousands of clones, over 85% of which are singletons. The sample here was CD4+ or CD8+ T cells sorted from blood, taken in a trial of the OX40 agonist ivuxolimab. The receptors were gathered from an adult with an advanced solid tumor such as melanoma, head and neck, liver or kidney cancer.

The rearrangement uses TRBV7-2 and TRBJ2-7; TRBD1 might be the D (6 bases). Germline CDR1 SGHTA, CDR2 FQGNSA. The CDR3 is 15 amino acids. V lost 5 bases to trimming and J lost 4 bases, with 18 bases between them. CDR3 nucleotides: TGTGCCAGCAGCCCCCGGACAGCGCTTCTTTACGAGCAGTACTTC. Protein sequence: CASSPRTALLYEQYF.

The chain employs TRBV10-3 and TRBJ1-2; 9 bases fit TRBD1. Trimming removed 3 bases from V and 8 bases from J; junction bases left unmatched: 7. The CDR3 spans 14 residues. Germline V gene lookup returns CDR1 ENHRY and CDR2 SYGVKD. The CDR3, as DNA: TGTGCCATCAGTGATGGGACAGGGTTGGAAGGCTACACCTTC. The encoded protein is CAISDGTGLEGYTF.

The chain links TRBV27 to TRBJ1-5; possibly TRBD1 for D (6 bases). V dropped 2 bases and J dropped 4 bases, with 12 bases sitting between them. The CDR3 runs 15 residues. In germline, CDR1 is MNHEY, CDR2 SMNVEV (reference sequence). CDR3 in amino acids: CASSLQGWKNQPQHF. CDR3 in DNA: TGTGCCAGCAGTTTACAGGGGTGGAAAAATCAGCCCCAGCATTTT.

The rearrangement links TRBV5-4 to TRBJ2-7; 7 positions agree with TRBD1. The CDR3 spans 13 residues. Germline CDR1 and CDR2: SGHNT and YYREEE (reference sequence). V lost 2 bases, J lost 3 bases, and 2 bases stayed unmatched. This CDR3 is CASSFWDSYEQYF. CDR3 DNA: TGTGCCAGCAGCTTTTGGGACAGCTACGAGCAGTACTTC. Using reference TRBV5-4 and TRBJ2-7 for the parts outside the CDR3, the full variable domain is ETGVTQSPTHLIKTRGQQVTLRCSSQSGHNTVSWYQQALGQGPQFIFQYYREEENGRGNFPPRFSGLQFPNYSSELNVNALELDDSALYLCASSFWDSYEQYFGPGTRLTVT.

The chain joins TRBV4-3 to TRBJ2-7; D might be TRBD1 or TRBD2, each matching 5 bases. CDR3 length: 15 residues. V was trimmed by 1 base and J by 1 base, leaving 11 bases between them. Germline V gene sequence: CDR1 LGHNA, CDR2 YSLEER. The CDR3 DNA reads TGCGCCAGCAGCCAAGGGGGGACGGGGTCCTACGAGCAGTACTTC. This encodes CASSQGGTGSYEQYF.

The V gene is TRBV27, the J gene TRBJ2-3; either TRBD1 or TRBD2 may supply D (5 bases each). From germline, CDR1 is MNHEY and CDR2 SMNVEV (reference sequence). Trimming cost V 3 bases and J 4 bases, with 8 bases left between them. This CDR3 comprises 13 residues. DNA of the CDR3: TGTGCCAGCAGTTTGGGGGTCGCAGATACGCAGTATTTT. Its translation is CASSLGVADTQYF.

The chain is built from TRBV4-3 and TRBJ2-1; 9 bases map to TRBD2. The CDR3 length is 18 residues. Per germline, CDR1 LGHNA and CDR2 YSLEER. J was trimmed by 2 bases and V by 1 base; bases with no gene match: 9. The CDR3 region is CASSQGVAGGTAYNEQFF. CDR3 nucleotides: TGCGCCAGCAGCCAAGGGGTCGCGGGAGGGACCGCCTACAATGAGCAGTTCTTC.

The chain's CDR3 is CASSLDRGPVPGANVLTF. In nucleotides, the CDR3 is TGCGCCAGCAGCTTGGATCGGGGGCCGGTACCTGGGGCCAACGTCCTGACTTTC. V and J are TRBV5-1 and TRBJ2-6; either TRBD1 or TRBD2 may fit D (6 bases each). CDR1 is SGHRS, CDR2 YFSETQ, per germline. Trimming removed 0 bases from V and 2 bases from J, with 15 bases in between. The CDR3 totals 18 residues.

The chain recombines TRBV27 with TRBJ2-1; D possibly corresponds to TRBD1 (5 bases). CDR1 MNHEY and CDR2 SMNVEV come from the germline V gene (reference sequence). Trimming stripped 2 bases from V and 2 bases from J, with 7 bases between. The CDR3 covers 14 residues. The CDR3 spells CASSLQGPYNEQFF. CDR3 nucleotides: TGTGCCAGCAGTTTACAGGGCCCCTACAATGAGCAGTTCTTC.

This sequence joins TRBV27 and TRBJ2-7; no firm D call. The CDR3 runs to 12 residues. Trimming took 6 bases from V and 0 from J, leaving 6 bases between them. CDR1 and CDR2 (germline): MNHEY, SMNVEV (reference sequence). The CDR3 loop is CASSPSSYEQYF. The CDR3 coding sequence is TGTGCCAGCAGCCCAAGCTCCTACGAGCAGTACTTC.

The chain has TRBV11-2 and TRBJ2-2; 9 bases are shared with TRBD2. With 0 bases clipped from V and 4 bases from J, the junction kept 3 bases outside the gene matches. The CDR3 is 16 residues long. Germline values: CDR1 SGHAT, CDR2 FQNNGV. The CDR3 bases are TGTGCCAGCAGCTTAGATCGGCGGGGGGGCACCGGGGAGCTGTTTTTT. Translation gives CASSLDRRGGTGELFF.

The chain recombines TRBV19 with TRBJ2-5; TRBD2 aligns across 7 bases. Germline CDR1 is LNHDA and CDR2 is SQIVND (reference sequence). This CDR3 has 15 residues. Trimming took 3 bases from V and 2 from J; bases not matched to a gene: 6. The CDR3 loop is CASSIWASGQETQYF. The CDR3 bases are TGTGCCAGTAGTATTTGGGCTAGCGGACAAGAGACCCAGTACTTC.

The chain joins TRBV27 to TRBJ2-7, with D uncertain. CDR3 length: 14 residues. With 0 bases removed from V and 3 bases from J, the gap between germline ends came to 9 bases. Per germline, CDR1 MNHEY and CDR2 SMNVEV (reference sequence). In DNA form, the CDR3 reads TGTGCCAGCAGTTTATCGTCGGTTTACTACGAGCAGTACTTC. It codes for CASSLSSVYYEQYF.

V is TRBV27 and J is TRBJ2-1; 8 bases are shared with TRBD1. V lost 2 bases to trimming and J lost 5 bases; unmatched junction nucleotides: 8. Germline CDR1 MNHEY, CDR2 SMNVEV (reference sequence). The CDR3 is 16 amino acids. CDR3 in DNA: TGTGCCAGCAGTTTAGGGGCAGGGGGCGGTCACAATGAGCAGTTCTTC. Its protein product is CASSLGAGGGHNEQFF.

In this sample, this clone turned up once. This chain connects TRBV7-8 to TRBJ2-7; tentatively, D is TRBD1 or TRBD2 (6 bases each). Germline assignment: CDR1 SGHVS and CDR2 FQNEAQ. The CDR3 extends over 13 amino acids. V was trimmed by 1 base and J by 5 bases, leaving 9 bases between them. CDR3 bases: TGTGCCAGCAGCTTAGGGGGGGCGGACGAGCAGTACTTC. Its protein is CASSLGGADEQYF.

The genes are TRBV5-4 and TRBJ2-6; D remains unclear. Trimming took 4 bases from V and 3 from J, leaving 11 bases between them. The CDR3 has 15 amino acids. Germline V lookup: CDR1 SGHNT, CDR2 YYREEE (reference sequence). In nucleotides, the CDR3 is TGTGCCAGCAGCCAGCAGCTAGTTGGGGCCAACGTCCTGACTTTC. It translates to CASSQQLVGANVLTF.

This clone came up once. This rearrangement joins TRBV7-9 to TRBJ2-1; perhaps TRBD1 as D (6 bases). The CDR3 totals 14 residues. V shed 5 bases and J shed 5 bases, with 13 bases lying between them. CDR1 is SEHNR and CDR2 is FQNEAQ in the germline V gene (reference sequence). The CDR3 is CASSTEDSNNEQFF. DNA for the CDR3: TGTGCCAGCAGCACCGAGGACAGTAACAATGAGCAGTTCTTC.

The rearrangement joins TRBV28 to TRBJ1-2, with D possibly matching TRBD1 (5 bases). The CDR3 has 14 amino acids. CDR1 is MDHEN and CDR2 is SYDVKM in the germline V gene. V shed 5 bases and J shed 5 bases, with 15 bases lying between them. The CDR3 coding sequence is TGTGCCAGCAGTCAGGCGGCAGGGAAGTATGGCTACACCTTC. Its protein product is CASSQAAGKYGYTF.

J is TRBJ1-1 and V is TRBV6-5; D is perhaps TRBD1 (5 bases). In germline, CDR1 is MNHEY, CDR2 SVGAGI. V was cut by 2 bases and J by 6 bases, with 7 bases left in between. This CDR3 comprises 12 residues. CDR3 DNA sequence: TGTGCCAGCAGTTACGGGGGGGCTGAAGCTTTCTTT. Its protein is CASSYGGAEAFF.

V is TRBV9 and J is TRBJ2-7; TRBD1 agrees at 9 bases. The CDR3 is made up of 14 amino acids. V was clipped by 3 bases and J by 2 bases; unmatched bases: 3. Germline loops: CDR1 SGDLS, CDR2 YYNGEE. The CDR3 loop is CASSARQGAYEQYF. Written as DNA, the CDR3 is TGTGCCAGCAGCGCCCGACAGGGGGCCTACGAGCAGTACTTC.